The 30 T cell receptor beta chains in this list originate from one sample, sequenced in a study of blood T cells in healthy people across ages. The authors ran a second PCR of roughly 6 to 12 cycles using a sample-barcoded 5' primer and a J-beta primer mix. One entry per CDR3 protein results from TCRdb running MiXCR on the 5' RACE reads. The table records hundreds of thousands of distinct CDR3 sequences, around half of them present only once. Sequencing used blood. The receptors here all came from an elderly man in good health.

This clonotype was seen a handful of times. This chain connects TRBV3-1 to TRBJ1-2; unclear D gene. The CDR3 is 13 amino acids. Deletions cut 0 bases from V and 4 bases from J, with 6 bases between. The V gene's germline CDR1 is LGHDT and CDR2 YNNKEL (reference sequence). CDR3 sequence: CASSQEGSYGYTF. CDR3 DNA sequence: TGTGCCAGCAGCCAAGAGGGTAGCTATGGCTACACCTTC.

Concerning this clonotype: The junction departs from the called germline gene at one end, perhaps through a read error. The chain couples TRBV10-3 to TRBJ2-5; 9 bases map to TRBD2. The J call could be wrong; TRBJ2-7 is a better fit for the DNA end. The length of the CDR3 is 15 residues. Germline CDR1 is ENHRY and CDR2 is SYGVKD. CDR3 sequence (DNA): TGTGCCCTCAGTGAGTCGTTAGCGGGAGCCTACGAGCAGTACTTC. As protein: CALSESLAGAYEQYF.

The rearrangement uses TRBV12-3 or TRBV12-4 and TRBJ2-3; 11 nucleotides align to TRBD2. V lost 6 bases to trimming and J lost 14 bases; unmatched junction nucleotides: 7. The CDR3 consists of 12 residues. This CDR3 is CASRSIAGGRYF. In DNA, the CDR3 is TGTGCCAGCAGATCGATAGCGGGAGGGCGGTATTTT.

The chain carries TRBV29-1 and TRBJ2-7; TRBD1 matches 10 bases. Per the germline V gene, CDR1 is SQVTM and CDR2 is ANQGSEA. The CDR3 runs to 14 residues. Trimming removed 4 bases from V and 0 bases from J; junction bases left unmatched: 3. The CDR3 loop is CSVVGTGVSYEQYF. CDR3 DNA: TGCAGCGTTGTAGGGACAGGGGTCTCCTACGAGCAGTACTTC.

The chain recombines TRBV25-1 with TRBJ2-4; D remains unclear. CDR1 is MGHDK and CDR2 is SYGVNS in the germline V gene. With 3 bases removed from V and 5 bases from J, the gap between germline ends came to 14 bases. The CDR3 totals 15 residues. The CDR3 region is CASSDSRTVENIQYF. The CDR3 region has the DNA TGTGCCAGCAGTGATTCCCGCACGGTTGAAAACATTCAGTACTTC. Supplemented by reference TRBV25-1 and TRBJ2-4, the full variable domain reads EADIYQTPRYLVIGTGKKITLECSQTMGHDKMYWYQQDPGMELHLIHYSYGVNSTEKGDLSSESTVSRIRTEHFPLTLESARPSHTSQYLCASSDSRTVENIQYFGAGTRLSVL.

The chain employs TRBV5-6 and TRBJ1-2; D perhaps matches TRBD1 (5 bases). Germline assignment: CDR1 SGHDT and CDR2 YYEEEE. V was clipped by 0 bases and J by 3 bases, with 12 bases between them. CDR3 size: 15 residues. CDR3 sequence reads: CASSLGQGSYYGYTF. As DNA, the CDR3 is TGTGCCAGCAGCTTGGGGCAGGGTTCCTACTATGGCTACACCTTC.

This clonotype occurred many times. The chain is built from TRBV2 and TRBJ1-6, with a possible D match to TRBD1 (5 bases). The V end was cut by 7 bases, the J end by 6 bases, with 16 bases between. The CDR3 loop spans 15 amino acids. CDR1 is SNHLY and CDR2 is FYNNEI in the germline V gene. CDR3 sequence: CASMRGTSPNSPLHF. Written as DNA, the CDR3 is TGTGCCAGCATGAGAGGGACGTCCCCTAATTCACCCCTCCACTTT.

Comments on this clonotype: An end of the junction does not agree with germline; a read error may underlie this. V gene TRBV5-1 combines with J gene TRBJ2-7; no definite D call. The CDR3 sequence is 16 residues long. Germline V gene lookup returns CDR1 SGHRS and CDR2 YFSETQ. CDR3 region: CAGSLGFWPTTYEQYF. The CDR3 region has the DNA TGCGCCGGCAGCTTGGGGTTCTGGCCGACGACCTACGAGCAGTACTTC.

In DNA form, the CDR3 reads TGTGCCAGCAGCAAAGCGCGTTCCCTAGCGGAAACCTACGAGCAGTACTTC. The encoded protein is CASSKARSLAETYEQYF. The J gene is TRBJ2-7, the V gene TRBV21-1; the table gives TRBD2 as D, unverified against the DNA. TRBV21-1 is reported as a pseudogene. The CDR3 sequence is 17 residues long.

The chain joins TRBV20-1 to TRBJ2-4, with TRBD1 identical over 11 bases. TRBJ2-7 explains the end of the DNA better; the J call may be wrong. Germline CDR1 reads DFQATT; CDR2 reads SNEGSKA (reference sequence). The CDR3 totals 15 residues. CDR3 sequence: CSARDTGTGGNEQYF. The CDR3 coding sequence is TGCAGTGCTAGGGATACCGGGACAGGGGGAAACGAGCAGTACTTC.

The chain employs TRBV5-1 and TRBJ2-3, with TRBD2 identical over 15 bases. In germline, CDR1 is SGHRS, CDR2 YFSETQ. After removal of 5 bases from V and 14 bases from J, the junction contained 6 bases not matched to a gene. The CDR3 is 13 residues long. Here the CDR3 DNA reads TGCGCCAGCAGGGGACTAGCGGGAGGATACGCGTATTTT. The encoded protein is CASRGLAGGYAYF.

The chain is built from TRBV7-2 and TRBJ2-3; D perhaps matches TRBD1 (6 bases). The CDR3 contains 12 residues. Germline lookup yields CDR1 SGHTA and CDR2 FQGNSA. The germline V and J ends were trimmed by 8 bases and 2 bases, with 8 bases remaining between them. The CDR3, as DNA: TGTGCCAGCGGACAGTTCACAGATACGCAGTATTTT. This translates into CASGQFTDTQYF.

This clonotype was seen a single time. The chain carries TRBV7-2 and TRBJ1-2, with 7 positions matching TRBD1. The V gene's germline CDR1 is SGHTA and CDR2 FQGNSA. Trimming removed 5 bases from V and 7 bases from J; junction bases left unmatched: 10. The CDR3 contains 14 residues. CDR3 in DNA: TGTGCCAGCAGCAGTCGGGACAGCCGCCTTGGCTACACCTTC. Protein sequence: CASSSRDSRLGYTF.

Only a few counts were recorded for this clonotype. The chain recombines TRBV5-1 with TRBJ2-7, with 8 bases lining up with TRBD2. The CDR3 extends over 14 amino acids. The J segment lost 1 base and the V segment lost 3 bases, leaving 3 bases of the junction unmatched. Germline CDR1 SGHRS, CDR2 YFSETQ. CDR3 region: CASSSSGGSYEQYF. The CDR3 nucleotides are TGCGCCAGCAGCTCCTCGGGAGGGTCCTACGAGCAGTACTTC.

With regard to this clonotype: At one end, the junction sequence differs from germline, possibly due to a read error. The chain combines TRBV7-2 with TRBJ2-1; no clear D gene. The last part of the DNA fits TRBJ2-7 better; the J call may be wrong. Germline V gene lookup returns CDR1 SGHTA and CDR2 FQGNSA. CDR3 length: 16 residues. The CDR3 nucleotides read TGTGCCAGCAGTTTAGCTTCGGTAGGTTCCTACAATGAGCAGTACTTC. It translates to CASSLASVGSYNEQYF.

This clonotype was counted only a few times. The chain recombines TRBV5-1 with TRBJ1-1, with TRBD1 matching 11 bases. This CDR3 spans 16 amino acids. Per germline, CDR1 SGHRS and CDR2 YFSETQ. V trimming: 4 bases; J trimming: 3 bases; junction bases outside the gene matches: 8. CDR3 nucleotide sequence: TGCGCCAGCAGCCTCGGACAGGGGGCGATGGACACTGAAGCTTTCTTT. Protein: CASSLGQGAMDTEAFF.

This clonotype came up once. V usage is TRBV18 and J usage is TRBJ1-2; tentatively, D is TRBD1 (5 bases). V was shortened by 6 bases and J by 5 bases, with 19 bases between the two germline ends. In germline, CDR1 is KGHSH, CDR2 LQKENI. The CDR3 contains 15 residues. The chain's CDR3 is CASSSLWGRDYGYTF. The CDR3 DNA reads TGTGCCAGCTCGTCCTTATGGGGCAGGGATTATGGCTACACCTTC.

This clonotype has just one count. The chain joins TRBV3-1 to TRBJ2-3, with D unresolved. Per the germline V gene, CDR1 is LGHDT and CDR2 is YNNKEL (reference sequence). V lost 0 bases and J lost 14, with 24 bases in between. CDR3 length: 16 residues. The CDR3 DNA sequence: TGTGCCAGCAGCCAAGAACCCGCCACCTGGCACAGATACGCGTATTTT. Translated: CASSQEPATWHRYAYF.

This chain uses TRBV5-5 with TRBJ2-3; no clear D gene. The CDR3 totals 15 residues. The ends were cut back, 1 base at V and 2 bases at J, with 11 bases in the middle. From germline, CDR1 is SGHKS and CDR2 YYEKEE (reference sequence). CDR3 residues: CASSLSGSATDTQYF. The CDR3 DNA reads TGTGCCAGCAGCTTGTCCGGAAGCGCCACAGATACGCAGTATTTT.

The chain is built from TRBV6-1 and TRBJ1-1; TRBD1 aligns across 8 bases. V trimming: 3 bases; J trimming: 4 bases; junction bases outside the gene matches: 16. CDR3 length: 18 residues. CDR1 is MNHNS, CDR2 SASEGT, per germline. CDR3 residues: CASSDLLGQEGRGTEAFF. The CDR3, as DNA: TGTGCCAGCAGTGACCTCTTGGGACAGGAAGGGCGAGGCACTGAAGCTTTCTTT.

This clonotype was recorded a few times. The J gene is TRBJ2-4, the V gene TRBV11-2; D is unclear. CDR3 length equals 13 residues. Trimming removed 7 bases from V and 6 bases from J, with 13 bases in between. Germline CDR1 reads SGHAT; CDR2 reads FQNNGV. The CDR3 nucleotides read TGTGCCAGCACCTCGGCCGGCGGAAACATTCAGTACTTC. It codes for CASTSAGGNIQYF.

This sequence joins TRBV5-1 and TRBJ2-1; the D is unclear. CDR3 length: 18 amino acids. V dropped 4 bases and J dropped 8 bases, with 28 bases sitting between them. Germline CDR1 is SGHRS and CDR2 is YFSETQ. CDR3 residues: CASSLGWVGFMIMDEQFF. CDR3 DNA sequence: TGCGCCAGCAGCCTCGGTTGGGTAGGTTTCATGATTATGGATGAGCAGTTCTTC.

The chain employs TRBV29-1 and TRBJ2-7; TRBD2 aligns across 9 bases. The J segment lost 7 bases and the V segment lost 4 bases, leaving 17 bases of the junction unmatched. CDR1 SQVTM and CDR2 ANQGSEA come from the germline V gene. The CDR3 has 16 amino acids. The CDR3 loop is CSVVEGGRVSYNEQYF. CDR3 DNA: TGCAGCGTTGTTGAAGGCGGGAGGGTCTCCTACAATGAGCAGTACTTC.

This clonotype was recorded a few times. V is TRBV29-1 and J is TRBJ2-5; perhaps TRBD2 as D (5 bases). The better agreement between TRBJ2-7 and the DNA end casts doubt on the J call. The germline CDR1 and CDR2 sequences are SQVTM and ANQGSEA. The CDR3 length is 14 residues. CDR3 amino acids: CSVGSSGFTSEQYF. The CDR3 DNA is TGCAGCGTTGGTAGTTCGGGGTTTACGAGCGAGCAGTACTTC.

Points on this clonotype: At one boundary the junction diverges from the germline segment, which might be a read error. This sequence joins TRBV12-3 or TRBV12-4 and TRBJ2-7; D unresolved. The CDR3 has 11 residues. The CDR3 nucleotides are TGTGCCTGCAGTTCTGGGTACGAGCAGTACTTC. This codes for CACSSGYEQYF.

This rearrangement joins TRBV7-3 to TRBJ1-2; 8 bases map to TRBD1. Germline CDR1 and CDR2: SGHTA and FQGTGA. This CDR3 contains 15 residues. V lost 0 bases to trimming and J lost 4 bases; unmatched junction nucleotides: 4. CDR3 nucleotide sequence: TGTGCCAGCAGCTTAACGGCCGGACAGGGCTATGGCTACACCTTC. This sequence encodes CASSLTAGQGYGYTF.

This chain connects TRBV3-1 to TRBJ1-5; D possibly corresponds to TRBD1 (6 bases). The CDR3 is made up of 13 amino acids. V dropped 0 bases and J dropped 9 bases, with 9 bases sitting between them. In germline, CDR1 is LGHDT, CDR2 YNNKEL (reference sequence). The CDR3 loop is CASSQERGSPQHF. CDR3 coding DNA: TGTGCCAGCAGCCAAGAAAGGGGGTCGCCCCAGCATTTT.

CDR3 sequence (DNA): TGCGCCAGCAGTCGGACAGGGGGCAAAGAGGAGCAGTTCTTC. Encoded protein: CASSRTGGKEEQFF. The chain uses TRBV10-1 and TRBJ2-1; 11 bases map to TRBD1. The junction had 7 bases not matched to a gene; V was cut back by 5 bases and J by 10 bases. Germline V gene sequence: CDR1 WNHNN, CDR2 SYGVQD (reference sequence). The CDR3 extends over 14 amino acids.

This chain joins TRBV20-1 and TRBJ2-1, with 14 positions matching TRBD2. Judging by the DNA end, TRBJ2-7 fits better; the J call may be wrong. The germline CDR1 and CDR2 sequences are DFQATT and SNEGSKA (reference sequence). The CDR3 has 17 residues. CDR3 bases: TGCAGTGCTAGAGATCCCAGGACTAGCGGGAGGTCATACGAGCAGTACTTC. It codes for CSARDPRTSGRSYEQYF.

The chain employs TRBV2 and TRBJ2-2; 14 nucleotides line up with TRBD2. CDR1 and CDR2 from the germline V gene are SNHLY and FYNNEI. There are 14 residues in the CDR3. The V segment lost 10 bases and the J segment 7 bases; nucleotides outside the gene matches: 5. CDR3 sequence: CATRGLAGVGELFF. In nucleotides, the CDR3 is TGTGCCACCAGGGGACTAGCGGGAGTCGGGGAGCTGTTTTTT.